The entry below describes one T cell receptor beta chain. What it recognizes is unknown. It was with 60 Vbeta and 13 Jbeta primers that the PCR ran. This table comes from immunoSEQ multiplex PCR, and its TCRdb copy is limited to in-frame clones, with some not included. The sample table sets out around 140,000 clones. The source of the sample is a study of cytomegalovirus exposure and HLA in healthy donors. Study conclusions and caveats: Indistinguishable V segments, including TRBV6-2 and TRBV6-3, were excluded. A later analysis found most CMV-associated TCR beta chains apparently HLA-restricted. What was likely a sequencing artifact was a cluster of highly shared sequence variants.

CDR1 and CDR2 from the germline V gene are MNHEY and SMNVEV (reference sequence). The CDR3 totals 18 residues. Trimming at V came to 5 bases and at J to 5 bases, leaving 16 bases not matched to a gene. The specimen was PBMCs. V is TRBV27 and J is TRBJ2-3, with TRBD2 matching 10 bases. The TCR originated in a woman between 18 and 29 years old in good health and CMV-seronegative. This chain's CDR3 is CASSPTSGAGGPRDTQYF. CDR3 sequence (DNA): TGTGCCAGCAGTCCGACCTCCGGAGCGGGAGGGCCTCGAGATACGCAGTATTTT.